The present entry profiles one T cell receptor (delta chain) with its context. The protein in TCRdb stems from a much larger clone and differs at residue 10 from this DNA's translation, likely a read error; here the protein is translated from the DNA. This sample stems from a study of γδ T cells in repeated Plasmodium falciparum infection. Each sorted gammadelta sample had TRG and TRD chains sequenced. TCRdb made new clone calls on the multiplex PCR reads using CATT. The table records under 65,000 delta-chain clones, approximately 1.5% of them present only once. The TCR was taken from a pool of human donors (malaria-infected and uninfected, not separated). The sequencing input was gamma-delta T cells from blood.

The CDR3 bases are TGTGCCTGTGACACCTGGGGGACAGCACGACTCTTCTTT. This codes for CACDTWGTARLFF. The chain combines TRDV2 with TRDJ2; 7 bases line up with TRDD3. Germline lookup yields CDR1 GEAIGNYY and CDR2 EKD. This CDR3 comprises 13 residues.